This T cell receptor beta chain stems from a study of blood T cell repertoires in COVID-19. The data were produced by immunoSEQ multiplex PCR, yet TCRdb's version contains in-frame clones alone and is incomplete. The table records about 150,000 clones, roughly four fifths of them present only once. With V trimmed by 7 bases and J by 6 bases, 16 bases remained unmatched. CDR3 length equals 16 residues. Germline V gene data show CDR1 as LGHNT and CDR2 as FRNRAP. The clonotype originates from a human donor with acute or convalescent COVID-19. The donor label of this sample is uncertain. The chain joins TRBV12-5 to TRBJ1-1, with 8 bases identical to TRBD1. Sequencing was performed on peripheral blood. CDR3 amino acids: CASALWAGGGRAEAFF. The CDR3 DNA follows: TGTGCTAGTGCCCTTTGGGCAGGGGGCGGGCGGGCTGAAGCTTTCTTT. Using reference TRBV12-5 and TRBJ1-1 for the parts outside the CDR3, the full variable domain is DARVTQTPRHKVTEMGQEVTMRCQPILGHNTVFWYRQTMMQGLELLAYFRNRAPLDDSGMPKDRFSAEMPDATLATLKIQPSEPRDSAVYFCASALWAGGGRAEAFFGQGTRLTVV.